What follows are 26 T cell receptor beta chains derived from one specimen sequenced in a study of cytomegalovirus exposure and HLA in healthy donors. A multiplex PCR was run with 60 Vbeta primers and 13 Jbeta primers. The data were produced by immunoSEQ multiplex PCR, yet TCRdb's version contains in-frame clones alone and is incomplete. The top ten hold 1.5% of the sample, which has 95,000 to 150,000 clones, approximately 65% seen once. Material for sequencing was PBMCs. The receptors stem from a man younger than 35 in good health and CMV-seronegative.

This chain joins TRBV6-5 and TRBJ2-1, with a tentative D call TRBD2 (6 bases). The V and J ends lost 2 bases and 10 bases respectively, with 18 bases between them. Germline CDR1 MNHEY, CDR2 SVGAGI. CDR3 size: 15 residues. CDR3 DNA sequence: TGTGCCAGCAGTTACCGACTAGATCCCACTTGGGAGCAGTTCTTC. Protein sequence: CASSYRLDPTWEQFF.

The gene calls are TRBV9 and TRBJ2-3; possibly TRBD1 for D (6 bases). Trimming pared 4 bases from V and 0 bases from J, leaving 27 bases between. This CDR3 comprises 20 residues. The germline V gene has CDR1 SGDLS and CDR2 YYNGEE. For the CDR3, the DNA is TGTGCCAGCAGCAGAACCCCCGGGACATCCAACCCAACTAGCACAGATACGCAGTATTTT. Translating it yields CASSRTPGTSNPTSTDTQYF.

This sequence joins TRBV4-1 and TRBJ1-1, with D perhaps matching TRBD1 (6 bases). The CDR3 contains 15 residues. Trimming shortened V by 3 bases and J by 5 bases, and 16 bases separated the two germline ends. CDR1 and CDR2 from the germline V gene are MGHRA and YSYEKL. This CDR3 is CASSQLDRWVTEAFF. CDR3 in DNA: TGCGCCAGCAGCCAGTTAGACAGGTGGGTTACTGAAGCTTTCTTT.

This clone has only a few counts. The chain is built from TRBV30 and TRBJ1-2; maybe TRBD1 (5 bases). CDR1 and CDR2 (germline): GTSNPN, SVGIG (reference sequence). CDR3 length: 12 amino acids. V lost 5 bases and J lost 8, with 15 bases in between. DNA for the CDR3: TGTGCCTGGGGCCCTGGACAATCGGGCTACACCTTC. Its translation: CAWGPGQSGYTF. The full variable domain, rest sourced from reference TRBV30 and TRBJ1-2, is SQTIHQWPATLVQPVGSPLSLECTVEGTSNPNLYWYRQAAGRGLQLLFYSVGIGQISSEVPQNLSASRPQDRQFILSSKKLLLSDSGFYLCAWGPGQSGYTFGSGTRLTVV.

V gene TRBV6-5 combines with J gene TRBJ2-7; tentatively, D is TRBD1 (6 bases). This CDR3 is 15 amino acids long. V lost 0 bases to trimming and J lost 0 bases, with 9 bases between them. The germline V gene encodes CDR1 MNHEY and CDR2 SVGAGI. For the CDR3, the DNA is TGTGCCAGCAGTTACTCAGGGACAATCTCCTACGAGCAGTACTTC. This encodes CASSYSGTISYEQYF.

This clone was seen only a few times. This chain uses TRBV7-9 with TRBJ1-4; TRBD1 might be the D (6 bases). V was trimmed by 7 bases and J by 6 bases, leaving 27 bases between them. The CDR3 is made up of 18 amino acids. CDR1 SEHNR and CDR2 FQNEAQ come from the germline V gene (reference sequence). The CDR3 is CASTQGQMGMRYDEKLFF. The CDR3 DNA sequence: TGTGCCAGCACCCAAGGACAGATGGGTATGAGGTATGATGAAAAACTGTTTTTT.

The chain recombines TRBV7-9 with TRBJ1-4; 10 nucleotides line up with TRBD1. Germline V gene lookup returns CDR1 SEHNR and CDR2 FQNEAQ (reference sequence). CDR3 length: 15 amino acids. The trim removed 1 base at V and 8 bases at J, leaving 4 bases unmatched. The CDR3 DNA follows: TGTGCCAGCAGCTTAGACTGGACAGGGGGGGAAAAACTGTTTTTT. Its translation: CASSLDWTGGEKLFF.

This clone appeared a single time. Other nucleotide sequences from this sample produce the same CDR3. The chain combines TRBV19 with TRBJ2-3; 8 positions match TRBD2. The CDR3 consists of 14 residues. The ends lost 8 bases at V and 0 bases at J; junction bases unmatched: 4. CDR1 is LNHDA, CDR2 SQIVND, per germline (reference sequence). The CDR3, as DNA: TGTGCCAGTGGTACTAGCGGTAGCACAGATACGCAGTATTTT. Translation: CASGTSGSTDTQYF.

This chain links TRBV6-1 with TRBJ2-7, with TRBD2 identical over 7 bases. CDR1 is MNHNS and CDR2 is SASEGT in the germline V gene. The CDR3 has 13 residues. V shed 5 bases, J shed 3 bases, and the junction held 4 bases outside the gene matches. The CDR3 nucleotides read TGTGCCAGCAGTAAGGGAGGGATCTACGAGCAGTACTTC. Its translation is CASSKGGIYEQYF.

In its sample, this clone was seen a few times. V usage is TRBV28 and J usage is TRBJ1-1; TRBD1 matches 9 bases. V was clipped by 10 bases and J by 5 bases; unmatched bases: 8. This CDR3 is built from 13 residues. Germline V gene sequence: CDR1 MDHEN, CDR2 SYDVKM. CDR3 in amino acids: CATNRGLGTEAFF. CDR3 bases: TGTGCCACGAACAGGGGGCTGGGGACTGAAGCTTTCTTT.

The chain recombines TRBV9 with TRBJ2-2, with D maybe TRBD1 (6 bases). This CDR3 comprises 16 residues. Trimming removed 2 bases at V and 3 bases at J, with 14 bases between. The V gene's germline CDR1 is SGDLS and CDR2 YYNGEE. CDR3 protein: CASSVWIGGHTGELFF. The CDR3 DNA reads as TGTGCCAGCAGCGTCTGGATAGGGGGTCACACCGGGGAGCTGTTTTTT.

The CDR3 coding sequence is TGTGCCAGTAGTATTCCACTCCGGAACACTGAAGCTTTCTTT. Translating gives CASSIPLRNTEAFF. This chain connects TRBV19 to TRBJ1-1; D is ambiguous. Trimming shortened V by 3 bases and J by 1 base, and 9 bases separated the two germline ends. The V gene's germline CDR1 is LNHDA and CDR2 SQIVND (reference sequence). This CDR3 is built from 14 residues. The whole variable domain, remainder taken from reference TRBV19 and TRBJ1-1, is DGGITQSPKYLFRKEGQNVTLSCEQNLNHDAMYWYRQDPGQGLRLIYYSQIVNDFQKGDIAEGYSVSREKKESFPLTVTSAQKNPTAFYLCASSIPLRNTEAFFGQGTRLTVV.

The chain recombines TRBV20-1 with TRBJ1-2; tentatively, D is TRBD1 (5 bases). The CDR3 is 11 residues long. Between the trimmed V and J ends, which lost 3 bases and 6 bases, there was a span of 8 bases. Germline V gene lookup returns CDR1 DFQATT and CDR2 SNEGSKA (reference sequence). Here the CDR3 DNA reads TGCAGTGCTAGGGGGGGTCATGGCTACACCTTC. Amino acid sequence: CSARGGHGYTF.

The rearrangement links TRBV5-1 to TRBJ2-7, with D perhaps matching TRBD2 (6 bases). The V and J ends lost 1 base and 6 bases respectively, with 17 bases between them. The germline CDR1 and CDR2 sequences are SGHRS and YFSETQ. CDR3 length equals 15 residues. The CDR3 nucleotides are TGCGCCAGCAGCTTGAGCAGAATTGGAGGGCCCGAGCAGTACTTC. This translates into CASSLSRIGGPEQYF.

This CDR3 is CASSLNLGNTIYF. The CDR3 bases are TGTGCCAGCAGCTTAAACCTCGGGAACACCATATATTTT. The gene calls are TRBV7-2 and TRBJ1-3; D is uncertain. CDR3 length equals 13 residues. The V gene lost 2 bases and the J gene lost 7 bases, with 9 bases spanning the gap. CDR1 and CDR2 (germline): SGHTA, FQGNSA.

The chain recombines TRBV7-9 with TRBJ2-4; 7 bases match TRBD1. The CDR3 loop spans 18 amino acids. The germline V gene encodes CDR1 SEHNR and CDR2 FQNEAQ (reference sequence). After removal of 5 bases from V and 2 bases from J, the junction contained 15 bases not matched to a gene. In nucleotides, the CDR3 is TGTGCCAGCAGCGCCCTGGGGCGAATGACAGGGACCAAAAACATTCAGTACTTC. Translating gives CASSALGRMTGTKNIQYF.

The chain combines TRBV11-2 with TRBJ2-7; 7 bases agree with TRBD2. In germline, CDR1 is SGHAT, CDR2 FQNNGV. The junction had 5 bases not matched to a gene; V was cut back by 1 base and J by 2 bases. The CDR3 extends over 15 amino acids. In nucleotides, the CDR3 is TGTGCCAGCAGCTTAGGGGGGGGGAGGACCTACGAGCAGTACTTC. Protein: CASSLGGGRTYEQYF.

This sequence joins TRBV7-3 and TRBJ1-2, with D tentatively TRBD1 (6 bases). The germline V and J ends were trimmed by 1 base and 4 bases, with 10 bases remaining between them. The germline gives CDR1 SGHTA, CDR2 FQGTGA. The CDR3 covers 14 residues. The CDR3 DNA reads as TGTGCCAGCAGCTTAAGGCACAGGGCCTATGGCTACACCTTC. Protein: CASSLRHRAYGYTF.

The chain has TRBV6-5 and TRBJ2-5; D possibly corresponds to TRBD1 (6 bases). CDR3 length equals 13 residues. CDR1 is MNHEY, CDR2 SVGAGI, per germline. Trimming cost V 4 bases and J 3 bases, with 9 bases left between them. CDR3 in amino acids: CASSSGQKETQYF. In DNA, the CDR3 is TGTGCCAGCAGTTCAGGACAGAAAGAGACCCAGTACTTC.

The gene calls are TRBV7-9 and TRBJ1-1; perhaps TRBD1 as D (5 bases). V lost 3 bases to trimming and J lost 1 base, with 6 bases between them. Germline assignment: CDR1 SEHNR and CDR2 FQNEAQ (reference sequence). This CDR3 spans 13 amino acids. The CDR3 DNA follows: TGTGCCAGCAGCTTCCAGGGGAACACTGAAGCTTTCTTT. Its translation is CASSFQGNTEAFF. The entire variable domain, with the rest obtained from reference TRBV7-9 and TRBJ1-1, is as follows: DTGVSQNPRHKITKRGQNVTFRCDPISEHNRLYWYRQTLGQGPEFLTYFQNEAQLEKSRLLSDRFSAERPKGSFSTLEIQRTEQGDSAMYLCASSFQGNTEAFFGQGTRLTVV.

The chain recombines TRBV5-1 with TRBJ1-2, with D maybe TRBD1 (6 bases). Germline loops: CDR1 SGHRS, CDR2 YFSETQ. V lost 0 bases to trimming and J lost 10 bases, with 13 bases between them. The CDR3 contains 13 residues. In DNA form, the CDR3 reads TGCGCCAGCAGCTTGGCCGGGGGGGCGGACTACACCTTC. This translates into CASSLAGGADYTF.

This clone was picked up a small number of times. The CDR3 sequence is CASRPTAGERSYNEQFF. The DNA for the CDR3 is TGTGCCAGCAGACCCACAGCGGGAGAGAGGTCCTACAATGAGCAGTTCTTC. V is TRBV28 and J is TRBJ2-1; 8 positions match TRBD2. After removal of 6 bases from V and 1 base from J, the junction contained 11 bases not matched to a gene. Looked up from germline, CDR1 is MDHEN and CDR2 is SYDVKM. This CDR3 region has 17 residues.

The chain joins TRBV10-2 to TRBJ1-4; 7 bases fit TRBD1. There are 14 residues in the CDR3. The trim removed 5 bases at V and 8 bases at J, leaving 8 bases unmatched. Per germline, CDR1 WSHSY and CDR2 SAAADI. This CDR3 is CASSNRGWGEKLFF. CDR3 nucleotide sequence: TGCGCCAGCAGTAACAGGGGTTGGGGAGAAAAACTGTTTTTT.

Comments on this clone: The sample contains more than one DNA sequence encoding this CDR3. This chain joins TRBV30 and TRBJ1-2, with a tentative D call TRBD1 (6 bases). This CDR3 spans 14 amino acids. Trimming removed 3 bases from V and 8 bases from J, with 19 bases in between. Germline loops: CDR1 GTSNPN, CDR2 SVGIG (reference sequence). This CDR3 is CAWRRRGDLFGYTF. CDR3 coding DNA: TGTGCCTGGAGACGCAGGGGCGACCTCTTCGGCTACACCTTC.

V is TRBV7-8 and J is TRBJ2-3, with TRBD2 as a possible D gene (5 bases). Looked up from germline, CDR1 is SGHVS and CDR2 is FQNEAQ. Trimming stripped 5 bases from V and 2 bases from J, with 17 bases between. The CDR3 contains 16 residues. The CDR3 is CASSPQSGRLTDTQYF. The CDR3 region has the DNA TGTGCCAGCAGCCCGCAGAGCGGACGACTCACAGATACGCAGTATTTT.

This chain connects TRBV5-1 to TRBJ2-1; TRBD2 might be the D (5 bases). Looked up from germline, CDR1 is SGHRS and CDR2 is YFSETQ. The CDR3 extends over 13 amino acids. V shed 4 bases and J shed 1 base, with 6 bases lying between them. CDR3 amino acids: CASSEGSYNEQFF. Here the CDR3 DNA reads TGCGCCAGCAGCGAGGGATCCTACAATGAGCAGTTCTTC.